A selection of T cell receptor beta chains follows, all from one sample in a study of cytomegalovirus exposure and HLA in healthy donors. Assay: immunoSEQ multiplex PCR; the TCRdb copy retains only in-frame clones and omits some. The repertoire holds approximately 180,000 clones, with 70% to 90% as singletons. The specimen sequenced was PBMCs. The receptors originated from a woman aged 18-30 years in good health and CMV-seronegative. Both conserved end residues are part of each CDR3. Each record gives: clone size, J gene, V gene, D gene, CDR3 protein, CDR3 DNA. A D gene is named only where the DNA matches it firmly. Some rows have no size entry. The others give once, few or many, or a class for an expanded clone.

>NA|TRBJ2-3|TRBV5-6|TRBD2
CASSRGLDTDTQYF
TGTGCCAGCTCCCGGGGACTAGACACAGATACGCAGTATTTT
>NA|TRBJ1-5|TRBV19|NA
CASRPGAGVYQPQHF
TGTGCCAGTAGACCTGGGGCAGGGGTGTATCAGCCCCAGCATTTT
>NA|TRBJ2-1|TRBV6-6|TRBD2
CASSYGPAGVANEQFF
TGTGCCAGCAGTTACGGGCCCGCGGGGGTAGCCAATGAGCAGTTCTTC
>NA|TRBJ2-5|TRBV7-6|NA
CASSLAGGQETQYF
TGTGCCAGCAGCTTAGCGGGAGGTCAGGAGACCCAGTACTTC
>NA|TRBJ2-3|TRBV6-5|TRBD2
CASRQTSGGTDTQYF
TGTGCCAGCAGGCAAACTAGCGGAGGGACAGATACGCAGTATTTT
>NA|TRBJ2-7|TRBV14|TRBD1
CASSQLGQKYEQYF
TGTGCCAGCAGCCAATTGGGACAGAAGTACGAGCAGTACTTC
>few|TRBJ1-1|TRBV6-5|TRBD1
CASSPDRDTEAFF
TGTGCCAGCAGTCCCGACAGGGACACTGAAGCTTTCTTT
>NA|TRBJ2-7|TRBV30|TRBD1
CAWSAGQADEQYF
TGTGCCTGGAGTGCGGGACAGGCGGACGAGCAGTACTTC
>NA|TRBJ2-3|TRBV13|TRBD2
CASSSVELAGGTDTQYF
TGTGCCAGCAGCTCCGTGGAACTAGCGGGAGGGACAGATACGCAGTATTTT
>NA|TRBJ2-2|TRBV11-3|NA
CASSLLSGELFF
TGTGCCAGCAGCTTATTATCCGGGGAGCTGTTTTTT
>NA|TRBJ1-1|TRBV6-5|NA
CASGKEGHTEAFF
TGTGCCAGCGGGAAGGAGGGGCACACTGAAGCTTTCTTT
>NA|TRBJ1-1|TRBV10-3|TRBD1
CAISAQGARADTEAFF
TGTGCCATCAGTGCCCAGGGGGCGCGGGCGGACACTGAAGCTTTCTTT
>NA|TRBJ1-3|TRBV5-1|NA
CASRQGSSGNTIYF
TGCGCCAGCAGACAGGGCAGCTCTGGAAACACCATATATTTT
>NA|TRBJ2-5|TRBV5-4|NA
CASSLVGPETQYF
TGTGCCAGCAGCTTGGTTGGGCCGGAGACCCAGTACTTC
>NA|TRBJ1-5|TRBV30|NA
CAWSVLRHPAQPQHF
TGTGCCTGGAGTGTACTTCGGCACCCAGCGCAGCCCCAGCATTTT
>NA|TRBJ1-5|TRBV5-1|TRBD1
CASSFGTGDQPQHF
TGCGCCAGCAGCTTCGGGACAGGGGATCAGCCCCAGCATTTT
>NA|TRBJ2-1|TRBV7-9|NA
CASSLGRLAGNEQFF
TGTGCCAGCAGCTTAGGTAGGCTAGCAGGCAATGAGCAGTTCTTC
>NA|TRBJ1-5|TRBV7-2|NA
CASSLGGWSNQPQHF
TGTGCCAGCAGCTTGGGGGGGTGGAGCAATCAGCCCCAGCATTTT
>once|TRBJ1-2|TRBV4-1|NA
CASSQVQGTLYGYTF
TGCGCCAGCAGCCAAGTTCAGGGAACCCTCTATGGCTACACCTTC
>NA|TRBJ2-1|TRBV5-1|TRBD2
CASSGGLAGENNEQFF
TGCGCCAGCAGCGGGGGACTAGCGGGAGAGAACAATGAGCAGTTCTTC
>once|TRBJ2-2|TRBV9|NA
CASSVGVRGRVTGELFF
TGTGCCAGCAGCGTAGGAGTTCGCGGCAGGGTCACCGGGGAGCTGTTTTTT
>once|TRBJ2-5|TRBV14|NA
CASSPRLGQETQYF
TGTGCCAGCAGCCCGAGACTGGGTCAAGAGACCCAGTACTTC
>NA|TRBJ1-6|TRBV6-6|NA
CASSDRPRARSPLHF
TGTGCCAGCAGTGATCGCCCGCGGGCGAGGAGTCCCCTCCACTTT
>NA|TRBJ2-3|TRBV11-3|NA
CASRPTGYRLASTDTQYF
TGTGCCAGCAGACCTACAGGCTACCGGCTGGCTAGCACAGATACGCAGTATTTT
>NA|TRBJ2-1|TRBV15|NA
CATSWTVNTYNEQFF
TGTGCCACCAGCTGGACAGTCAACACCTACAATGAGCAGTTCTTC
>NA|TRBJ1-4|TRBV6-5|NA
CASKTGGLDEKLFF
TGTGCCAGCAAAACGGGGGGGCTCGATGAAAAACTGTTTTTT